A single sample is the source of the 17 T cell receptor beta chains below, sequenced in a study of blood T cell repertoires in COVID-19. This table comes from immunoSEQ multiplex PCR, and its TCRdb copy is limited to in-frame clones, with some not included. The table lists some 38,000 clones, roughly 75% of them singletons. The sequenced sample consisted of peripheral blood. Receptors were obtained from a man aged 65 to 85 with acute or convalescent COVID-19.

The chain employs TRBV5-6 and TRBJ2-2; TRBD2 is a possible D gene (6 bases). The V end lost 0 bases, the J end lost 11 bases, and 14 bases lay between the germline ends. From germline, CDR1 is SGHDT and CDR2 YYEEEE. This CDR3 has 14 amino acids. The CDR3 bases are TGTGCCAGCAGCTTGGAACAGCACGGGAGAGAGCTGTTTTTT. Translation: CASSLEQHGRELFF.

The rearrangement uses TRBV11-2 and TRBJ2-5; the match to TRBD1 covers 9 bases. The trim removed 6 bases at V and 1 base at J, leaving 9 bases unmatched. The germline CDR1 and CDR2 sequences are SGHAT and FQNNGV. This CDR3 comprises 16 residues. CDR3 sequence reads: CASRDGTGIIQETQYF. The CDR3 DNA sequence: TGTGCCAGCAGGGACGGGACAGGGATAATCCAAGAGACCCAGTACTTC.

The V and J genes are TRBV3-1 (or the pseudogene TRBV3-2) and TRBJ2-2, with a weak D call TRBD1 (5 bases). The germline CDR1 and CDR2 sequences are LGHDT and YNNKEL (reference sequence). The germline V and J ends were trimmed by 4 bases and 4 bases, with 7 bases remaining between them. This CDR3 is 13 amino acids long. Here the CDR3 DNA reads TGTGCCAGCAGCCGAAGGGGCACCGGGGAGCTGTTTTTT. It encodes CASSRRGTGELFF.

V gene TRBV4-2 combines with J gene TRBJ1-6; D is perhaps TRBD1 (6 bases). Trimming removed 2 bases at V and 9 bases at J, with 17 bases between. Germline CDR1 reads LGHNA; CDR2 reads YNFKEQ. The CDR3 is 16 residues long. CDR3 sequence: CASSQTRTAFLSPLHF. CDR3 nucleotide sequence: TGTGCCAGCAGCCAAACCCGGACAGCCTTCCTTTCACCCCTCCACTTT.

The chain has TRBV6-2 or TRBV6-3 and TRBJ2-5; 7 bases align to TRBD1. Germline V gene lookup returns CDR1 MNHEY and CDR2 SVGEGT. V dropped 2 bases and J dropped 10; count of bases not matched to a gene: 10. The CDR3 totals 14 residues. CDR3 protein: CASSYRQGRNNQYF. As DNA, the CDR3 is TGTGCCAGCAGTTACAGACAGGGACGTAACAACCAGTACTTC.

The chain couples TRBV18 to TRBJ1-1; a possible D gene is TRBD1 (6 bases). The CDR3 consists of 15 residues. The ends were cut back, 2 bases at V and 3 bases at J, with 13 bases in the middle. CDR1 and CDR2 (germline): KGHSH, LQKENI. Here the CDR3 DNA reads TGTGCCAGCTCACCAAGCAGACAGGTAGACACTGAAGCTTTCTTT. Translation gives CASSPSRQVDTEAFF.

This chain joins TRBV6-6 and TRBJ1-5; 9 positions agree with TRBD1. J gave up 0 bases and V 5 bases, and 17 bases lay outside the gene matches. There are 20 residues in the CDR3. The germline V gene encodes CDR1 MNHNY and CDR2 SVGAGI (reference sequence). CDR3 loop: CASSHHQRGTGLYSNQPQHF. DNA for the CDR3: TGTGCCAGCAGTCATCATCAAAGAGGGACAGGGCTTTATAGCAATCAGCCCCAGCATTTT.

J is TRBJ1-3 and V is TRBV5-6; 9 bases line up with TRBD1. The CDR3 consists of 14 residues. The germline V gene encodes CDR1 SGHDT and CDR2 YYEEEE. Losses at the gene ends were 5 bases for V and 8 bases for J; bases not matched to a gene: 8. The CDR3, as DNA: TGTGCCAGCAGGGTACAGGGGGCGTTTGACACCATATATTTT. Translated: CASRVQGAFDTIYF.

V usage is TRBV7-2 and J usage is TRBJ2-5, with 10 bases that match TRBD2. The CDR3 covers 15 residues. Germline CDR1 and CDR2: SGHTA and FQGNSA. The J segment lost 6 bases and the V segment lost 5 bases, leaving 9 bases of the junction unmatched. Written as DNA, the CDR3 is TGTGCCAGCAGCGATAAGCGGGGGGGCCGAAAGACCCAGTACTTC. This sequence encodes CASSDKRGGRKTQYF.

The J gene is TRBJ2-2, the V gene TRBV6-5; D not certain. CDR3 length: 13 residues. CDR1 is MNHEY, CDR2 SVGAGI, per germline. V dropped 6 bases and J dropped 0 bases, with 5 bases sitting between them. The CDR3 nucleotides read TGTGCCAGCAGGGGCGCGAACACCGGGGAGCTGTTTTTT. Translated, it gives CASRGANTGELFF.

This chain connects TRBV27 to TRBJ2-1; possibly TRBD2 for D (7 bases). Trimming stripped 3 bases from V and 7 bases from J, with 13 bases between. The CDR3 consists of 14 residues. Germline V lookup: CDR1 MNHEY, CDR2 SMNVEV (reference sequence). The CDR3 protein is CASSFRGGRNEQFF. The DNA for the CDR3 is TGTGCCAGCAGTTTTAGGGGGGGCCGGAATGAGCAGTTCTTC.

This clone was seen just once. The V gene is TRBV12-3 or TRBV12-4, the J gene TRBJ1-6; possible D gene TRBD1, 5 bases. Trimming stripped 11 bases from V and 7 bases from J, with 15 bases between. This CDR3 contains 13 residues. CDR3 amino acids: CAVRALRNSPLHF. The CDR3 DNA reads TGTGCCGTCAGGGCGTTGAGGAATTCACCCCTCCACTTT.

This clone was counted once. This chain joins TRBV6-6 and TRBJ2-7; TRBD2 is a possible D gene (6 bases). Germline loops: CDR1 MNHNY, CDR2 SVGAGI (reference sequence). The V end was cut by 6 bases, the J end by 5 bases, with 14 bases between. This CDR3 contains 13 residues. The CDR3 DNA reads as TGTGCCAGCAGAATGCAGGGACTGCACGAGCAGTACTTC. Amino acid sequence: CASRMQGLHEQYF.

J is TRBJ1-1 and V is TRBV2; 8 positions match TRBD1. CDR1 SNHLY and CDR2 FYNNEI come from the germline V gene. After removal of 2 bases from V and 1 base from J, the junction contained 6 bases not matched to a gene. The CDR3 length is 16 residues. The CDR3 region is CASSEIPGGSNTEAFF. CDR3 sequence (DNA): TGTGCCAGCAGTGAAATCCCAGGGGGCTCGAACACTGAAGCTTTCTTT. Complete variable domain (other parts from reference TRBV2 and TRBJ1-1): EPEVTQTPSHQVTQMGQEVILRCVPISNHLYFYWYRQILGQKVEFLVSFYNNEISEKSEIFDDQFSVERPDGSNFTLKIRSTKLEDSAMYFCASSEIPGGSNTEAFFGQGTRLTVV.

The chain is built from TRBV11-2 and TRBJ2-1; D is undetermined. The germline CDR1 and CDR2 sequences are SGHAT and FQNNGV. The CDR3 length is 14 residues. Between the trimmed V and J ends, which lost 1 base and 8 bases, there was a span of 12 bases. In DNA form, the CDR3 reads TGTGCCAGCAGCTTAGTCCAGGCGTGGGATGAGCAGTTCTTC. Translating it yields CASSLVQAWDEQFF.

CDR3 sequence reads: CASRGQGAGSSEAFF. The DNA of the CDR3 is TGTGCCAGCAGAGGACAGGGTGCTGGTAGTAGTGAAGCTTTCTTT. The rearrangement joins TRBV6-5 to TRBJ1-1; 8 bases are shared with TRBD1. Germline V lookup: CDR1 MNHEY, CDR2 SVGAGI. V dropped 6 bases and J dropped 7; count of bases not matched to a gene: 13. The CDR3 length is 15 residues.

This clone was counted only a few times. The CDR3 DNA reads as TGTGCCAGCAGCCCGGGACTAGCGGGAGAACATGAGCAGTTCTTC. Translation gives CASSPGLAGEHEQFF. The rearrangement links TRBV6-6 to TRBJ2-1; 14 bases map to TRBD2. The V gene end was trimmed by 6 bases and the J gene end by 8 bases; junction bases not matched to a gene: 6. Germline assignment: CDR1 MNHNY and CDR2 SVGAGI (reference sequence). The CDR3 totals 15 residues.